This T cell receptor beta chain was observed in a study of blood T cells in healthy people across ages. Study-level points and caveats: Getting older went along with TCR beta diversity per million T cells dropping roughly linearly.

PCR was performed a second time for about 7 to 12 cycles using a sample-barcoded 5' primer and a J-beta primer mix. TCRdb independently ran MiXCR on the 5' RACE reads; one entry per CDR3 protein. The profile shows about 620,000 distinct CDR3 sequences, approximately 52% of them singletons. This clonotype was observed at least ten times. Antigen unknown. The draw of peripheral blood yielded ten milliliters from each donor. Total RNA extraction produced at least 6 micrograms (per sample) for the study. The CDR3 spans 15 residues. From germline, CDR1 is SGHRS and CDR2 YFSETQ. V was clipped by 0 bases and J by 8 bases, with 15 bases between them.

The sample taken for sequencing was blood. The TCR was taken from a woman older than 75 in good health. The chain uses TRBV5-1 and TRBJ2-1; D is possibly TRBD1 (6 bases). The CDR3 protein is CASSLDGTRGDEQFF. For the CDR3, the DNA is TGCGCCAGCAGCTTGGACGGGACAAGGGGCGATGAGCAGTTCTTC.